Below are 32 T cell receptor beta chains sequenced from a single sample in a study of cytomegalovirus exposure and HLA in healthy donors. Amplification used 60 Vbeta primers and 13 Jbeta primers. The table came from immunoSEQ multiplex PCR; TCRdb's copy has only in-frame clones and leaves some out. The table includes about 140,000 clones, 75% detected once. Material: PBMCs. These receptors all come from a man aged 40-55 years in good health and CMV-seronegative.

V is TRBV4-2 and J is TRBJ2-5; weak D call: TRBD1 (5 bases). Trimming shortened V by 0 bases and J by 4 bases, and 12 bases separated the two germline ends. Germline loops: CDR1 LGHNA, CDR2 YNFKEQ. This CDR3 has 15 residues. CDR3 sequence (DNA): TGTGCCAGCAGCCAAGATATACAGGTCTTAGAGACCCAGTACTTC. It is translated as CASSQDIQVLETQYF.

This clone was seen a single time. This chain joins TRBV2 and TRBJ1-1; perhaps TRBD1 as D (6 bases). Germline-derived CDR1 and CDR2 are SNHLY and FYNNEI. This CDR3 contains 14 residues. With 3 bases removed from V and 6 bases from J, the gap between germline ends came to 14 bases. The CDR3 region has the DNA TGTGCCAGCAGTGACGGGGGGGCGTTAGCTGAAGCTTTCTTT. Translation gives CASSDGGALAEAFF.

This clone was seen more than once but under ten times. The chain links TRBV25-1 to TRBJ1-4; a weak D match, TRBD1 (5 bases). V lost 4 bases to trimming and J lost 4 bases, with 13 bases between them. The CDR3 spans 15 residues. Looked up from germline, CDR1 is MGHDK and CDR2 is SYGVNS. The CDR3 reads CASSGAGGGNEKLFF. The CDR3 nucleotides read TGTGCCAGCAGTGGGGCCGGGGGGGGTAATGAAAAACTGTTTTTT.

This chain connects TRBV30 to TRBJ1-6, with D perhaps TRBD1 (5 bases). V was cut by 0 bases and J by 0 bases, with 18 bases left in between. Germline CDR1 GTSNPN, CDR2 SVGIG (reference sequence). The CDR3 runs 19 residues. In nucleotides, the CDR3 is TGTGCCTGGAGTGTACGTCCGGGGGAGTTTAGCTCCTATAATTCACCCCTCCACTTT. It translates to CAWSVRPGEFSSYNSPLHF. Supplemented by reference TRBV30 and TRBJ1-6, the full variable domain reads SQTIHQWPATLVQPVGSPLSLECTVEGTSNPNLYWYRQAAGRGLQLLFYSVGIGQISSEVPQNLSASRPQDRQFILSSKKLLLSDSGFYLCAWSVRPGEFSSYNSPLHFGNGTRLTVT.

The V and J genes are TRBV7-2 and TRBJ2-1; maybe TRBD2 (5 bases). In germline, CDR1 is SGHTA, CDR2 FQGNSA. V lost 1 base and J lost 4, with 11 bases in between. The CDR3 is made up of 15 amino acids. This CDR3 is CASSLEGTGYNEQFF. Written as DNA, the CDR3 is TGTGCCAGCAGCTTAGAAGGTACGGGGTACAATGAGCAGTTCTTC.

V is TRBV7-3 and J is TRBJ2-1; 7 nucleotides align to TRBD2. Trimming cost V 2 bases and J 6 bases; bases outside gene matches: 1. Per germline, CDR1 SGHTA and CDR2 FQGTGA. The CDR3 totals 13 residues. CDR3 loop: CASSLGGGNEQFF. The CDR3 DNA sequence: TGTGCCAGCAGCTTAGGCGGGGGCAATGAGCAGTTCTTC. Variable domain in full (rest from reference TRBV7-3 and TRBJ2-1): GAGVSQTPSNKVTEKGKYVELRCDPISGHTALYWYRQSLGQGPEFLIYFQGTGAADDSGLPNDRFFAVRPEGSVSTLKIQRTERGDSAVYLCASSLGGGNEQFFGPGTRLTVL.

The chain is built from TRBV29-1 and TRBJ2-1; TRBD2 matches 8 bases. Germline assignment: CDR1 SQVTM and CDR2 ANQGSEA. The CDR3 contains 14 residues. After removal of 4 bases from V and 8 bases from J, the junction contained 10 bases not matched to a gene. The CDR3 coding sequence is TGCAGCGTTGTTCCCAGCGGGGGAAACTATGAGCAGTTCTTC. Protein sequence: CSVVPSGGNYEQFF.

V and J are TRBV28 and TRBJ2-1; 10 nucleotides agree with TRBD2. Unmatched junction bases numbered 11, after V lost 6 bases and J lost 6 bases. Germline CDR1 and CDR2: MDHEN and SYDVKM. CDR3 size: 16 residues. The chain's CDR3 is CASSPIGLAEGNEQFF. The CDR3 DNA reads TGTGCCAGCAGCCCCATAGGACTAGCGGAGGGCAATGAGCAGTTCTTC.

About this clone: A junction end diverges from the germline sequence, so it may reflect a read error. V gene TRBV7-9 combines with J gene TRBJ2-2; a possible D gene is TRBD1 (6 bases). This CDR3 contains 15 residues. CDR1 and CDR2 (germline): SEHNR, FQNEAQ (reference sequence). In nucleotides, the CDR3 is TGTTCCAGCAGTCCGTTCACAGGGATCACCGGGGAGCTGTTTTTT. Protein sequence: CSSSPFTGITGELFF.

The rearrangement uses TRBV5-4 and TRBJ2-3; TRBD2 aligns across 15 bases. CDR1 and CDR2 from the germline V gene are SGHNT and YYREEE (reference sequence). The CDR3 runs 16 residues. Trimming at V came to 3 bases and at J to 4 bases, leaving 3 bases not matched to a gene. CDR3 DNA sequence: TGTGCCAGCAGCTCCAGGACTAGCGGGGGGGCAGATACGCAGTATTTT. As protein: CASSSRTSGGADTQYF.

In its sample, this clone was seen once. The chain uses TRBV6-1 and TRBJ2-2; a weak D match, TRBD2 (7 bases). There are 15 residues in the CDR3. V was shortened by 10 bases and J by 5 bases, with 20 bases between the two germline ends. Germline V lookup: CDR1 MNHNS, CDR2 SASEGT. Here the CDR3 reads CAIGGAGRRTGELFF. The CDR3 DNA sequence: TGTGCCATTGGGGGGGCAGGGCGGAGGACCGGGGAGCTGTTTTTT.

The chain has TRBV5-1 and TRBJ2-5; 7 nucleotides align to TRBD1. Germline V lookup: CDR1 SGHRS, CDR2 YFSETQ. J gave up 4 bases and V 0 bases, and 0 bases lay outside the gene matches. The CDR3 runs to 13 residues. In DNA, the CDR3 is TGCGCCAGCAGCTTGGAGGGGGCAGAGACCCAGTACTTC. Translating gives CASSLEGAETQYF.

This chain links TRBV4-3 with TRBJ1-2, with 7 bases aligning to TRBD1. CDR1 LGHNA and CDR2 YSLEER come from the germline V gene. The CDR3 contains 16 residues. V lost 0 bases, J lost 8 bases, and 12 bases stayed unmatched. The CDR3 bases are TGCGCCAGCAGCCAAGACTCCCCGACAGGGACGGAGGGCTACACCTTC. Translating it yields CASSQDSPTGTEGYTF.

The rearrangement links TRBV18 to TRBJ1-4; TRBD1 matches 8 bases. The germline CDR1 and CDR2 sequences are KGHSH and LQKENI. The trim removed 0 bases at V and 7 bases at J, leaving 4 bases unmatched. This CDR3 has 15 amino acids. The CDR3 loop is CASSPPSGGGEKLFF. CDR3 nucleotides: TGTGCCAGCTCACCACCTTCAGGGGGCGGTGAAAAACTGTTTTTT.

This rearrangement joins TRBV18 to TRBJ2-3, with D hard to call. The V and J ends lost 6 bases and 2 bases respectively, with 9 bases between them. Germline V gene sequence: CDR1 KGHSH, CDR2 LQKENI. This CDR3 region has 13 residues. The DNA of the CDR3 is TGTGCCAGCTCGCTCACTACCACAGATACGCAGTATTTT. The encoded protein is CASSLTTTDTQYF.

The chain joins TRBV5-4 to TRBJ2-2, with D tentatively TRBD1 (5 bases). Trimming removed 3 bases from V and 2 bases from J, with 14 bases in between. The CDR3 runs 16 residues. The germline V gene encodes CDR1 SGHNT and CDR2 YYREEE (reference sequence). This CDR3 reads CASSSRVFGNTGELFF. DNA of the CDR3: TGTGCCAGCAGCTCCAGGGTGTTTGGTAACACCGGGGAGCTGTTTTTT.

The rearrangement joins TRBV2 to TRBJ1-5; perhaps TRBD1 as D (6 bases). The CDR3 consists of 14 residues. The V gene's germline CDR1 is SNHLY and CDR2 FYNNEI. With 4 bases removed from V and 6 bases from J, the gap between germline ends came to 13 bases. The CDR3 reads CASSGTGKTQPQHF. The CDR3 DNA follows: TGTGCCAGCAGTGGTACAGGGAAGACTCAGCCCCAGCATTTT.

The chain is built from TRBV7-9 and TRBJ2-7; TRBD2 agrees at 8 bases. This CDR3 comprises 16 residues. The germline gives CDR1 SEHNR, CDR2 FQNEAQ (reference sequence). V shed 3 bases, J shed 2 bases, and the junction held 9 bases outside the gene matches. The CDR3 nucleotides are TGTGCCAGCAGCTTGCGGGCCGGACTAGCACCCTACGAGCAGTACTTC. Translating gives CASSLRAGLAPYEQYF.

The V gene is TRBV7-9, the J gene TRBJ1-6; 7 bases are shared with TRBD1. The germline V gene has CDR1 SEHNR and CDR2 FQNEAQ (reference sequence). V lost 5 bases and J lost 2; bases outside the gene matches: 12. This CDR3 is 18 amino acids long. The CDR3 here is CASSPGGAGTAYNSPLHF. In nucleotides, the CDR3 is TGTGCCAGCAGCCCGGGCGGGGCGGGGACAGCCTATAATTCACCCCTCCACTTT.

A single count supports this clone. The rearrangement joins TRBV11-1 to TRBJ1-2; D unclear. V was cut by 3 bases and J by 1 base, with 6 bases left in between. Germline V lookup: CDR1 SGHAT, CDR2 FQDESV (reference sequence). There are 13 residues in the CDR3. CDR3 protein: CASSFELNYGYTF. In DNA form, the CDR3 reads TGTGCCAGCAGCTTTGAGCTTAACTATGGCTACACCTTC.

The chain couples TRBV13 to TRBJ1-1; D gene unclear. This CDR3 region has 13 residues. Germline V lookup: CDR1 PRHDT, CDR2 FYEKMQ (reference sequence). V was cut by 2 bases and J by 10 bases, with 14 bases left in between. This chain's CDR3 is CASSLPEPRGAFF. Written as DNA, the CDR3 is TGTGCCAGCAGCTTACCGGAACCTCGGGGAGCTTTCTTT.

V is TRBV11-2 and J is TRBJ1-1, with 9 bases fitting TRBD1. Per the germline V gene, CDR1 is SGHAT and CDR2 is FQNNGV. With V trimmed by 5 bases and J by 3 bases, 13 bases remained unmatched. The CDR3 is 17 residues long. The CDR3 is CASSQDRGGLAYTEAFF. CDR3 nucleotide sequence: TGTGCCAGCAGCCAGGACAGGGGCGGCCTGGCGTACACTGAAGCTTTCTTT.

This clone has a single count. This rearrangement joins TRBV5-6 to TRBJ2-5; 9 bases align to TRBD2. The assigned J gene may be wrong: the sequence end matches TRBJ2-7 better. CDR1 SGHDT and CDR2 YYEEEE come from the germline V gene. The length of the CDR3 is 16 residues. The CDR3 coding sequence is TGTGCCAGCAGGTCCCGCGGGGGGGGAAGCCTCTACGAGCAGTACTTC. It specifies CASRSRGGGSLYEQYF.

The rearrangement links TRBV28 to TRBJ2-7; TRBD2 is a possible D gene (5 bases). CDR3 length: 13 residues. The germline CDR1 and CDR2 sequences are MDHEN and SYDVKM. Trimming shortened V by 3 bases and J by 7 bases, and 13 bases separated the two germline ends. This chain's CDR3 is CASSLPAPGEQYF. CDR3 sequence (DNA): TGTGCCAGCAGTTTGCCGGCCCCGGGAGAGCAGTACTTC.

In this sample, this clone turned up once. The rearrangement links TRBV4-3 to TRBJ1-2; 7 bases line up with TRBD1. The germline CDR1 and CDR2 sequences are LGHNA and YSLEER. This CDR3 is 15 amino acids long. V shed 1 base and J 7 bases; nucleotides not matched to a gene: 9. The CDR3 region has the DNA TGCGCCAGCAGCCAAGTCAGGGGGGCCCCCTTTGGCTACACCTTC. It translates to CASSQVRGAPFGYTF.

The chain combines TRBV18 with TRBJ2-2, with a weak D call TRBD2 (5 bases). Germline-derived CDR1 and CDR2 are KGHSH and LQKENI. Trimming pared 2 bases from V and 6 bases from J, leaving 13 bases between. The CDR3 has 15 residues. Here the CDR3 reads CASSPFNVEAGELFF. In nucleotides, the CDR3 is TGTGCCAGCTCACCATTTAATGTGGAGGCCGGGGAGCTGTTTTTT.

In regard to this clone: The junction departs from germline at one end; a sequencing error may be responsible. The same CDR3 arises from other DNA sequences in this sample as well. The CDR3 DNA follows: TGTGCCAGCAGCGCACAACCGGGACAGCGAAACACTGAAGCTTTCTTT. Translated, it gives CASSAQPGQRNTEAFF. The J gene is TRBJ1-1, the V gene TRBV5-1, with TRBD1 identical over 7 bases. Germline assignment: CDR1 SGHRS and CDR2 YFSETQ. The CDR3 runs 16 residues.

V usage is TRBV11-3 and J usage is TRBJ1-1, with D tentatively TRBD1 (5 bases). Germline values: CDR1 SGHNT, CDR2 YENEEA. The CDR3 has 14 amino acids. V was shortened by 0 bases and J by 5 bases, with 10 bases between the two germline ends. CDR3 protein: CASSLEYGGTEAFF. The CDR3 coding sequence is TGTGCCAGCAGCTTAGAATACGGGGGGACTGAAGCTTTCTTT.

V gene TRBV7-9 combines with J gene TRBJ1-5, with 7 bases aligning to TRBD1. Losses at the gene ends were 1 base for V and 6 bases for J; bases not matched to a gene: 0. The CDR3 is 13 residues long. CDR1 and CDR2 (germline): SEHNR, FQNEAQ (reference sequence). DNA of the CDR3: TGTGCCAGCAGCTTAGGACAGGGTCAGCCCCAGCATTTT. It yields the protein CASSLGQGQPQHF.

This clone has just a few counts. The CDR3 is CASSPGSGANVLTF. DNA for the CDR3: TGCGCCAGCAGCCCGGGCTCTGGGGCCAACGTCCTGACTTTC. The V and J genes are TRBV5-1 and TRBJ2-6; no clear D. Germline CDR1 is SGHRS and CDR2 is YFSETQ. Trimming left V 4 bases short and J 0 bases short, with 5 bases between. There are 14 residues in the CDR3.

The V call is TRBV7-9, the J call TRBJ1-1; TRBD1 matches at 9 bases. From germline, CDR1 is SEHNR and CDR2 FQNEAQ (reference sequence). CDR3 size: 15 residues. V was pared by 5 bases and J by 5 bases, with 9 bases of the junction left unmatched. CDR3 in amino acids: CASSTTGGLRTEAFF. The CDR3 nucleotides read TGTGCCAGCAGCACGACAGGGGGATTGAGGACTGAAGCTTTCTTT.

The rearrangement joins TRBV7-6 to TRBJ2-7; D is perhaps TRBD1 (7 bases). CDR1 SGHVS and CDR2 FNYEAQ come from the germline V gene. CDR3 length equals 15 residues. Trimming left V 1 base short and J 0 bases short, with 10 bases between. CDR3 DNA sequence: TGTGCCAGCAGCTTAGTTCAGGGGGGCTCCTACGAGCAGTACTTC. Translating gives CASSLVQGGSYEQYF.